The source of this T cell receptor beta chain is a study of T cell responses to AZD1222 COVID-19 vaccine. In the study overall: Researchers grouped second doses given at about 4 or about 12 weeks into one pool. Study-wide results and limits: Clonal diversity was possibly underestimated; the donors were predominantly white British and more often female. The reported proportion of spike-specific TCRs targeting unmutated variant regions was nearly half. Repertoires were sampled only after the peak T cell response.

This table comes from immunoSEQ multiplex PCR, and its TCRdb copy is limited to in-frame clones, with some not included. Counted here are more than 50,000 clones, 70% to 85% occurring once; the ten biggest clones make up roughly 20%. Turning to this clone: Its antigen remains unidentified.

The V end was cut by 3 bases, the J end by 6 bases, with 9 bases between. This CDR3 region has 13 residues. From germline, CDR1 is LGHNA and CDR2 YSLEER. The clonotype was recovered from an adult in good health. The sequencing used peripheral blood, collected on day 0 of AZD1222 vaccination. The chain carries TRBV4-3 and TRBJ2-1; a weak D match, TRBD2 (5 bases). The CDR3 loop is CASSHESGNEQFF. In nucleotides, the CDR3 is TGCGCCAGCAGCCACGAGAGCGGCAATGAGCAGTTCTTC.